The present entry profiles one T cell receptor (beta chain) with its context. Its antigen is as yet unknown. V gave up 3 bases and J gave up 5 bases; unmatched junction bases: 7. The CDR3 has 15 residues. Looked up from germline, CDR1 is LNHDA and CDR2 is SQIVND (reference sequence). The sample belongs to a study of T cell repertoires in aging, cancer and after chemotherapy. As for the study in general: The full dataset contained several million TCR reads.

Points from the study as a whole: Loss of evenness, beyond lost richness, contributed to age-related TCR diversity decline in cancer patients.

Multiplex touch-down PCR with TRB-A/B primers amplified rearranged V-D-J TRB sequences. TCRdb called the multiplex PCR reads again in MiXCR, with one record for every CDR3 protein. This sample has 13,000 or so distinct CDR3 sequences, with roughly 26% found just once. Peripheral blood genomic DNA, not sorted cells or RNA, was the template. Sequencing was done on a sample of blood. This TCR was sampled from a human donor in good health. The J gene is TRBJ2-5, the V gene TRBV19, with 9 bases aligning to TRBD2. DNA for the CDR3: TGTGCCAGTAGTATTTCGGCGGGGGGGAGGGAGACCCAGTACTTC. Translating gives CASSISAGGRETQYF.